This T cell receptor beta chain derives from a study of blood T cell repertoires in COVID-19. Using immunoSEQ multiplex PCR, the repertoire was profiled, and TCRdb retains in-frame clones only, with some absent. The sample gives under 200,000 clones, approximately 88% of which show up once; 2.9% is in the top ten. The germline V gene encodes CDR1 LNHNV and CDR2 YYDKDF (reference sequence). The V and J ends lost 0 bases and 3 bases respectively, with 6 bases between them. This CDR3 spans 13 amino acids. This receptor was obtained from a woman aged 55 to 70 with acute or convalescent COVID-19. The chain couples TRBV15 to TRBJ2-7; D gene unclear. The sequenced material came from peripheral blood. The CDR3 coding sequence is TGTGCCACCAGCAGAGATGTCCGCTACGAGCAGTACTTC. It encodes CATSRDVRYEQYF.